This TCR beta chain was recovered during a study of T-cell memory formation after mild COVID-19. TCRdb used MiXCR to reprocess the 5' RACE reads, holding one entry per CDR3 protein. The table includes under 600,000 distinct CDR3 sequences, about a fifth detected once. The study's findings and limits: Clones which contracted sat mainly in CM and EM if CD4+, and in EMRA if CD8+. Pre-infection memory contained some responding clones, which suggested that cross-reactive memory had joined. Whereas later expanders leaned CD4+, clones contracting day 15 to 85 showed a balanced CD4/CD8 makeup.

As to this clonotype: Its antigen remains unknown. At one of its ends the junction is not consistent with the germline gene, which may arise from a read error.

The V gene's germline CDR1 is MNHEY and CDR2 SVGAGI. The CDR3 spans 14 residues. The TCR originated in an adult woman who had mild COVID-19 (a few samples of this study predate the infection). Cell type and time point are not known. Sequencing was performed on PBMCs or a T cell subset sorted from them (not recorded which). V and J are TRBV6-5 and TRBJ1-1; D perhaps matches TRBD1 (6 bases). The CDR3 sequence is CASSLTGPNAEAFF. The CDR3 DNA reads TGTGCCAGCAGTTTGACAGGCCCGAACGCTGAAGCTTTCTTT.